Shown below are 5 T cell receptor beta chains from a single sample sequenced in a study of OX40 agonist ivuxolimab in advanced cancers. Assay: immunoSEQ multiplex PCR; the TCRdb copy retains only in-frame clones and omits some. The sample carries over 60,000 clones, less than 85% recorded once. The sequencing here drew on CD4+ or CD8+ T cells sorted from blood, taken in a trial of the OX40 agonist ivuxolimab. The source is an adult with an advanced solid tumor such as melanoma, head and neck, liver or kidney cancer.

The V call is TRBV5-1, the J call TRBJ2-5; 11 bases align to TRBD2. Germline lookup yields CDR1 SGHRS and CDR2 YFSETQ. This CDR3 has 15 residues. V shed 4 bases and J 4 bases; nucleotides not matched to a gene: 6. CDR3 region: CASSIAGGEGETQYF. In nucleotides, the CDR3 is TGCGCCAGCAGCATAGCGGGAGGGGAGGGAGAGACCCAGTACTTC.

This clone was seen a single time. This chain joins TRBV19 and TRBJ1-5; TRBD1 matches at 10 bases. The germline V gene encodes CDR1 LNHDA and CDR2 SQIVND (reference sequence). This CDR3 has 16 residues. V was clipped by 7 bases and J by 5 bases; unmatched bases: 11. CDR3 DNA sequence: TGTGCCAGTACCCCGATGGACAGGGGGATCTATCAGCCCCAGCATTTT. Translation gives CASTPMDRGIYQPQHF.

This chain links TRBV19 with TRBJ1-2; a weak D match, TRBD1 (5 bases). V was shortened by 0 bases and J by 8 bases, with 13 bases between the two germline ends. Germline CDR1 LNHDA, CDR2 SQIVND (reference sequence). The CDR3 is 14 residues long. Here the CDR3 DNA reads TGTGCCAGTAGTATAGATCCGGGACTTGCGGGCTACACCTTC. Protein sequence: CASSIDPGLAGYTF.

This sequence joins TRBV5-4 and TRBJ2-3; D gene ambiguous. There are 13 residues in the CDR3. Germline V gene lookup returns CDR1 SGHNT and CDR2 YYREEE (reference sequence). Between the trimmed V and J ends, which lost 2 bases and 2 bases, there was a span of 6 bases. The CDR3 reads CASSFTVTDTQYF. DNA for the CDR3: TGTGCCAGCAGCTTTACGGTCACAGATACGCAGTATTTT.

The V and J genes are TRBV7-8 and TRBJ2-7, with 8 bases matching TRBD1. The germline CDR1 and CDR2 sequences are SGHVS and FQNEAQ. The CDR3 has 14 amino acids. The V gene end was trimmed by 4 bases and the J gene end by 6 bases; junction bases not matched to a gene: 8. CDR3 nucleotide sequence: TGTGCCAGCAGCTCCAACCGGGACAGGTTCGAGCAGTACTTC. It yields the protein CASSSNRDRFEQYF.